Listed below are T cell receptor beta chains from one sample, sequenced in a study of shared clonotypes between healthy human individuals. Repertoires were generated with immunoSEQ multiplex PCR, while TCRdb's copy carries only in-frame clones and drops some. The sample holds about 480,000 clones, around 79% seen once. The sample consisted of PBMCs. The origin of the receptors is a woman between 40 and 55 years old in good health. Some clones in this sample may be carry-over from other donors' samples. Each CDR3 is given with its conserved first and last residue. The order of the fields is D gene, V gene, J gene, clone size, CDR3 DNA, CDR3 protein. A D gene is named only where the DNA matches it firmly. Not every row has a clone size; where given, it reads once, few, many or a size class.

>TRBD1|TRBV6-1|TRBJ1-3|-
TGTGCCAGCAGTGGAGAGACAGGGTCTGGAAACACCATATATTTT
CASSGETGSGNTIYF
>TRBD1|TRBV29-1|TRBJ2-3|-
TGCAGCGTCCAGACAGGGGCGCACACAGATACGCAGTATTTT
CSVQTGAHTDTQYF
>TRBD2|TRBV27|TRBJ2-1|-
TGTGCCAGCAGCCCAGGACTAGCGGGAGTGAGTGAGCAGTTCTTC
CASSPGLAGVSEQFF
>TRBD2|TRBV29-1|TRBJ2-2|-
TGCAGCGTCGGGAGACTAGCGGGAGACACCGGGGAGCTGTTTTTT
CSVGRLAGDTGELFF
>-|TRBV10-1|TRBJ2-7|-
TGCGCCAGCAGTGACGAAAGGCAGGGTACCTACGAGCAGTACTTC
CASSDERQGTYEQYF
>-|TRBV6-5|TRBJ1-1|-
TGTGCCAGCAGTTACTCATATGGGGGCACTGAAGCTTTCTTT
CASSYSYGGTEAFF
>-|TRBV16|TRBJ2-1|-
TGTGCCAGCTCCCGGGGGACCAACAATGAGCAGTTCTTC
CASSRGTNNEQFF
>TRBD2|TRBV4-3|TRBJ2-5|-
TGCGCCAGCAGCCAAGATTCGAAGGCGGGAGAGTTCTGGGAGACCCAGTACTTC
CASSQDSKAGEFWETQYF
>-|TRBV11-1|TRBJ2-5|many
TGTGCCAGCAGCTTCAGAACGGCGGAGGGCGGGACCCAGTACTTC
CASSFRTAEGGTQYF
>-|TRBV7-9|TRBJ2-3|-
TGTGCCAGCAGCTTAGAGCAGGGCGCTTCGACAGATACGCAGTATTTT
CASSLEQGASTDTQYF
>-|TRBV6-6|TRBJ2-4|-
TGTGCCAGCAGTTACTCGAATCAGGGGGGCATTCAGTACTTC
CASSYSNQGGIQYF
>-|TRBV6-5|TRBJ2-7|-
TGTGCCAGCAGTTGGGACTTAGAGCGGAGACTCTACGAGCAGTACTTC
CASSWDLERRLYEQYF
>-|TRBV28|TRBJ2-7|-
TGTGCCAGCAGTCTCCTGGGTGGTGGGTTTGAGCAGTACTTC
CASSLLGGGFEQYF
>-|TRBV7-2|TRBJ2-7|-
TGTGCCAGCAGCTCTTTAGGAAATTCCTACGAGCAGTACTTC
CASSSLGNSYEQYF
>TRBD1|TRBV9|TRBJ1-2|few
TGTGCCAGCAGCTCCGGACAGGGGGCGTACTACACCTTC
CASSSGQGAYYTF
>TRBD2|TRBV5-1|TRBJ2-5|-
TGCGCCAGCAGCTCAGGGACTAGCGGGAGGCTCCAAGAGACCCAGTACTTC
CASSSGTSGRLQETQYF
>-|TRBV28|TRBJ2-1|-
TGTGCCAGCCGACTGGGCAATGAGCAGTTCTTC
CASRLGNEQFF
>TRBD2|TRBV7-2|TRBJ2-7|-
TGTGCCAGCAGCCTAATAGCGGGGTCCTACGAGCAGTACTTC
CASSLIAGSYEQYF